This T cell receptor (beta chain) is drawn from a study of blood T cell repertoires in COVID-19. Background on the study: From T cells, B-cell-depleted T cells, or PBMCs came the material, which was cDNA or gDNA.

TCRdb's copy holds only in-frame clones and misses some; the assay was immunoSEQ multiplex PCR. The data contain about 180,000 clones, 70% to 90% of them singletons. This CDR3 comprises 16 residues. Germline CDR1 and CDR2: MNHEY and SMNVEV (reference sequence). V was cut by 6 bases and J by 5 bases, with 20 bases left in between. The specimen sequenced was peripheral blood. V and J are TRBV27 and TRBJ1-5, with D possibly TRBD1 on 6 matching bases. The TCR originated in a man aged 55 to 70 with acute or convalescent COVID-19. CDR3 sequence (DNA): TGTGCCAGCAGGAGAACCGGGACAATAATTTATCAGCCCCAGCATTTT. This codes for CASRRTGTIIYQPQHF.